Detailed here is one T cell receptor (beta chain). This clone's antigen is unknown. No base qualities exist here, and no much larger clone lies one base off it. The trial excluded patients who had a history of autoimmune disease or were on systemic immunosuppression. Peripheral blood for TCR sequencing was collected from all dose cohorts at baseline, on cycle 4 day 1, and on cycle 7 day 1. Samples were obtained from an open-label, multicenter, first-in-human phase I dose-escalation trial of ivuxolimab. The trial enrolled adults with locally advanced or metastatic head and neck squamous cell, hepatocellular, melanoma or renal cell carcinoma. Before TCR sequencing, CD4+ T cells and CD8+ T cells were sorted from peripheral blood as separate populations. Measured from the cysteine to the phenylalanine, the CDR3 is 15 residues long. Only the CDR3 part of the read is kept: 45 bases, read in frame from the first base. Relative to germline, V is 0 bases shorter and J is 8 bases shorter, with 15 bases between their ends. CDR1 and CDR2 were assigned from the germline V gene as SGDLS and YYNGEE.

This entry belongs to a study of OX40 agonist ivuxolimab in advanced cancers. In the study overall: Ivuxolimab, which targeted the costimulatory receptor OX40 (CD134), was an agonistic, fully human IgG2 monoclonal antibody. Intravenous ivuxolimab was administered to patients every 2 weeks at six dose levels: 0.01, 0.1, 0.3, 1.5, 3 and 10 mg/kg. Of the roughly 51 patients in dose escalation, about 20 had hepatocellular carcinoma, some 15 had melanoma, 9 had renal cell carcinoma and 9 had head and neck cancer. The dose-escalation cohort was 82.7% male with a mean age of approximately 59 years, ranging from roughly 23 to 90. Patients were allowed to have had prior anti-PD-1, anti-PD-L1 or anti-CTLA-4 therapy, and roughly 40% of the dose-escalation patients had been treated with checkpoint inhibitors. Partial responses occurred in three dose-escalation patients: two with cutaneous melanoma and one with hepatocellular carcinoma. Peripheral TCRbeta sequencing aimed to test whether ivuxolimab altered TCR sequence diversity and caused clonal T-cell expansion. The paper reports the monotherapy dose-escalation portion (N = 52 patients) of the phase I ivuxolimab trial.

Genomic DNA was extracted from sorted cells for sequencing of the TCRbeta CDR3 region. TCRbeta CDR3 regions were sequenced using the immunoSEQ Assay. The source is immuneACCESS, and TCRdb retained only in-frame sequences with V and J called. Part of the clones is not carried over; for the studies checked, unresolved V genes explain less than half of this, and the remainder is unexplained. The sample table shows over 50,000 clones, and around 93% are seen once. Approximately 23% of the sample is in the top ten clones. Beyond this particular receptor, the publication reports: Low levels of normalized T-cell clonal expansion were also seen in some patients who did not respond. Antigen specificity was not determined for the clonally expanded peripheral T cells. In the 0.1-3.0 mg/kg groups, partial responders were among the patients with the lowest normalized peripheral clonal expansion, particularly in CD8+ T cells. At doses from 0.1 to 3.0 mg/kg, clonal expansion was seen in both CD4+ and CD8+ blood T cells between baseline and week 6. After ivuxolimab, expanded clones were on average more numerous among CD8+ T cells than among CD4+ T cells.

This TCR was recovered from an adult with an advanced solid tumor such as melanoma, head and neck, liver or kidney cancer. This sequence uses TRBV9 and TRBJ2-4, with an unclear D gene assignment. Sample: CD4+ or CD8+ T cells sorted from blood, taken in a trial of the OX40 agonist ivuxolimab. CDR3 reads: CASSVGTATTDIQYF. The nucleotide sequence is given as TGTGCCAGCAGCGTAGGGACCGCCACTACGGACATTCAGTACTTC.